Presented here are 26 T cell receptor beta chains from one specimen sequenced in a study of blood T cell repertoires in COVID-19. Here immunoSEQ multiplex PCR was the method, and the copy in TCRdb shows in-frame clones only, minus some. Of over 300,000 clones detected, more than 70% appear once; the ten largest clones hold over 1%. The sequenced sample was peripheral blood. The receptor set was obtained from a man aged 35 to 55 with acute or convalescent COVID-19.

The chain employs TRBV4-1 and TRBJ1-1; D is unclear. Trimming cost V 1 base and J 6 bases, with 12 bases left between them. Germline-derived CDR1 and CDR2 are MGHRA and YSYEKL. The CDR3 spans 14 residues. CDR3 DNA: TGCGCCAGCAGCCAAGCTGCAAGAGGAGCTGAAGCTTTCTTT. Encoded protein: CASSQAARGAEAFF.

The genes are TRBV7-9 and TRBJ1-2; 10 bases match TRBD1. The CDR3 consists of 15 residues. The J segment lost 3 bases and the V segment lost 5 bases, leaving 6 bases of the junction unmatched. From germline, CDR1 is SEHNR and CDR2 FQNEAQ (reference sequence). In DNA form, the CDR3 reads TGTGCCAGCAGCATGCCGGACAGGGGGGACTATGGCTACACCTTC. Residues: CASSMPDRGDYGYTF.

The chain recombines TRBV7-2 with TRBJ1-1; D unresolved. The CDR3 is 14 amino acids. Between the trimmed V and J ends, which lost 1 base and 5 bases, there was a span of 11 bases. CDR1 and CDR2 from the germline V gene are SGHTA and FQGNSA. In DNA form, the CDR3 reads TGTGCCAGCAGCTTAGGGGCTCTTGGAACTGAAGCTTTCTTT. Translating it yields CASSLGALGTEAFF.

This clone was seen just once. The rearrangement joins TRBV12-5 to TRBJ2-3, with unresolved D. CDR1 and CDR2 from the germline V gene are LGHNT and FRNRAP. The germline V and J ends were trimmed by 4 bases and 4 bases, with 12 bases remaining between them. The CDR3 is 14 amino acids. The DNA of the CDR3 is TGTGCTAGTGGTTCCCCGACACCTTCAGATACGCAGTATTTT. It is translated as CASGSPTPSDTQYF.

J is TRBJ1-2 and V is TRBV5-1; TRBD1 is a possible D gene (5 bases). Germline CDR1 and CDR2: SGHRS and YFSETQ. V was trimmed by 4 bases and J by 2 bases, leaving 12 bases between them. The CDR3 contains 14 residues. The CDR3 DNA sequence: TGCGCCAGCAGCATCCAGGGAACGAACTATGGCTACACCTTC. It translates to CASSIQGTNYGYTF.

Only one count was recorded for this clone. The chain employs TRBV5-1 and TRBJ2-3; no clear D gene. V shed 4 bases and J shed 2 bases, with 11 bases lying between them. From germline, CDR1 is SGHRS and CDR2 YFSETQ. The CDR3 runs 14 residues. CDR3 protein: CASSPEIPTDTQYF. The CDR3 bases are TGCGCCAGCAGCCCAGAAATACCCACAGATACGCAGTATTTT.

J is TRBJ2-7 and V is TRBV27; no definite D call. V was clipped by 6 bases and J by 7 bases, with 16 bases between them. The CDR3 is made up of 13 amino acids. CDR1 is MNHEY and CDR2 is SMNVEV in the germline V gene (reference sequence). As DNA, the CDR3 is TGTGCCAGCAGCCAATCTGTTCGAGAGGAGCAGTACTTC. Protein: CASSQSVREEQYF.

This chain connects TRBV28 to TRBJ1-2; unclear D gene. Germline V CDR1 and CDR2: MDHEN, SYDVKM. V lost 6 bases and J lost 7, with 12 bases in between. CDR3 size: 12 residues. The DNA for the CDR3 is TGTGCCAGCAGCCCTAGGTTTGGTGGCTACACCTTC. Protein: CASSPRFGGYTF.

This rearrangement joins TRBV28 to TRBJ1-2; TRBD1 matches at 7 bases. After removal of 5 bases from V and 4 bases from J, the junction contained 4 bases not matched to a gene. Germline values: CDR1 MDHEN, CDR2 SYDVKM. This CDR3 has 13 amino acids. CDR3 in DNA: TGTGCCAGCAGTAGCGACAGGGTCTATGGCTACACCTTC. Translating gives CASSSDRVYGYTF.

The chain employs TRBV25-1 and TRBJ1-2; tentatively, D is TRBD1 (6 bases). The CDR3 loop spans 13 amino acids. V lost 1 base, J lost 6 bases, and 9 bases lay in between. From germline, CDR1 is MGHDK and CDR2 SYGVNS. This CDR3 is CASSEFHRDGYTF. CDR3 coding DNA: TGTGCCAGCAGTGAATTCCACAGGGATGGCTACACCTTC.

V and J are TRBV27 and TRBJ2-1; TRBD2 aligns across 14 bases. Germline-derived CDR1 and CDR2 are MNHEY and SMNVEV (reference sequence). The CDR3 extends over 14 amino acids. V was pared by 4 bases and J by 9 bases, with 2 bases of the junction left unmatched. CDR3 DNA: TGTGCCAGCAGTTGGGGACTAGCGGGGGTTGAGCAGTTCTTC. Translated: CASSWGLAGVEQFF.

V gene TRBV5-6 combines with J gene TRBJ2-2; 10 nucleotides match TRBD1. The trim removed 2 bases at V and 4 bases at J, leaving 2 bases unmatched. Looked up from germline, CDR1 is SGHDT and CDR2 is YYEEEE. This CDR3 contains 15 residues. The CDR3 region is CASSLGTGVTGELFF. DNA of the CDR3: TGTGCCAGCAGCTTAGGGACAGGGGTCACCGGGGAGCTGTTTTTT.

V and J are TRBV27 and TRBJ2-7; 8 bases match TRBD1. Germline lookup yields CDR1 MNHEY and CDR2 SMNVEV (reference sequence). The CDR3 consists of 15 residues. With 5 bases clipped from V and 3 bases from J, the junction kept 9 bases outside the gene matches. CDR3 protein: CASSPEWTGYYEQYF. The CDR3 DNA is TGTGCCAGCAGTCCGGAATGGACAGGGTACTACGAGCAGTACTTC.

The chain couples TRBV6-6 to TRBJ1-1; D is ambiguous. V was shortened by 6 bases and J by 2 bases, with 4 bases between the two germline ends. The germline V gene encodes CDR1 MNHNY and CDR2 SVGAGI (reference sequence). CDR3 length equals 11 residues. This CDR3 is CASRRNTEAFF. In DNA, the CDR3 is TGTGCCAGCAGGAGAAACACTGAAGCTTTCTTT.

V gene TRBV19 combines with J gene TRBJ2-2, with TRBD1 matching 9 bases. This CDR3 is 15 amino acids long. Germline values: CDR1 LNHDA, CDR2 SQIVND (reference sequence). V trimming: 6 bases; J trimming: 1 base; junction bases outside the gene matches: 3. CDR3 nucleotides: TGTGCCAGTAGGTTGACAGGGGGGAACACCGGGGAGCTGTTTTTT. Translation gives CASRLTGGNTGELFF.

V usage is TRBV4-3 and J usage is TRBJ1-4, with D tentatively TRBD1 (5 bases). The CDR3 runs 15 residues. Germline CDR1 is LGHNA and CDR2 is YSLEER. The V end lost 0 bases, the J end lost 11 bases, and 16 bases lay between the germline ends. CDR3 DNA sequence: TGCGCCAGCAGCCAAGACTGGGTAACAGGTGCGAAACTGTTTTTT. This sequence encodes CASSQDWVTGAKLFF.

This chain links TRBV7-9 with TRBJ1-2, with 8 bases aligning to TRBD1. The CDR3 totals 15 residues. With V trimmed by 3 bases and J by 8 bases, 11 bases remained unmatched. The V gene's germline CDR1 is SEHNR and CDR2 FQNEAQ (reference sequence). CDR3 sequence: CASSFSGQGAAGYTF. Here the CDR3 DNA reads TGTGCCAGCAGCTTTTCGGGTCAGGGGGCGGCGGGCTACACCTTC.

The chain uses TRBV9 and TRBJ1-4; D gene unclear. CDR3 length: 15 residues. The germline V gene encodes CDR1 SGDLS and CDR2 YYNGEE. Trimming stripped 2 bases from V and 6 bases from J, with 14 bases between. CDR3 sequence (DNA): TGTGCCAGCAGCGTGGCCGGCGGCTGGGATGAAAAACTGTTTTTT. As protein: CASSVAGGWDEKLFF.

The chain couples TRBV11-2 to TRBJ1-1; a possible D gene is TRBD1 (5 bases). This CDR3 is built from 13 residues. Germline CDR1 SGHAT, CDR2 FQNNGV. Trimming removed 3 bases at V and 7 bases at J, with 12 bases between. CDR3 sequence: CASSFNPQGEAFF. As DNA, the CDR3 is TGTGCCAGCAGCTTCAATCCCCAGGGTGAAGCTTTCTTT.

The chain carries TRBV4-3 and TRBJ2-5; D is unresolved. The V gene's germline CDR1 is LGHNA and CDR2 YSLEER. There are 13 residues in the CDR3. Trimming left V 0 bases short and J 2 bases short, with 4 bases between. The CDR3 loop reads CASSQDLQETQYF. DNA for the CDR3: TGCGCCAGCAGCCAAGATCTTCAAGAGACCCAGTACTTC.

This clone came up once. The chain combines TRBV7-2 with TRBJ2-5, with D maybe TRBD1 (5 bases). Looked up from germline, CDR1 is SGHTA and CDR2 is FQGNSA. V gave up 4 bases and J gave up 4 bases, with 10 bases separating them. The CDR3 runs to 13 residues. The CDR3 DNA reads TGTGCCAGCAGCTGGACATCTCTAGAGACCCAGTACTTC. This sequence encodes CASSWTSLETQYF.

This clone appeared a single time. V gene TRBV6-5 combines with J gene TRBJ2-5; perhaps TRBD2 as D (6 bases). Trimming cost V 6 bases and J 5 bases, with 7 bases left between them. Germline CDR1 and CDR2: MNHEY and SVGAGI. This CDR3 is built from 11 residues. In DNA form, the CDR3 reads TGTGCCAGCAGCGCGGGGGAGACCCAGTACTTC. This sequence encodes CASSAGETQYF.

This sequence joins TRBV6-2 or TRBV6-3 and TRBJ1-2; TRBD1 agrees at 12 bases. This CDR3 has 15 amino acids. Looked up from germline, CDR1 is MNHEY and CDR2 is SVGEGT. Unmatched junction bases numbered 8, after V lost 5 bases and J lost 7 bases. The CDR3 DNA reads TGTGCCAGCAGTCAAACCGGGACAGGGGGCGTTGGCTACACCTTC. Amino acids: CASSQTGTGGVGYTF.

This sequence joins TRBV21-1 and TRBJ1-2; the table's D call of TRBD1 was not tested on the DNA. TRBV21-1 is assigned pseudogene status. The CDR3 covers 16 residues. CDR3 loop: CASSHSTGGASYGYTF. As DNA, the CDR3 is TGTGCCAGCAGCCACAGTACAGGGGGCGCTTCCTATGGCTACACCTTC.

The chain uses TRBV7-3 and TRBJ1-4; 12 nucleotides line up with TRBD1. The CDR3 contains 18 residues. CDR1 is SGHTA, CDR2 FQGTGA, per germline. The V segment lost 3 bases and the J segment 5 bases; nucleotides outside the gene matches: 10. In DNA, the CDR3 is TGTGCCAGCAGCTTCACCCGGGACAGGGGGCGAATAAATGAAAAACTGTTTTTT. Amino acids: CASSFTRDRGRINEKLFF.

The chain links TRBV5-5 to TRBJ1-2; D is ambiguous. The length of the CDR3 is 13 residues. Trimming cost V 4 bases and J 6 bases, with 13 bases left between them. From germline, CDR1 is SGHKS and CDR2 YYEKEE (reference sequence). The CDR3 loop reads CASSLGWRDGYTF. CDR3 DNA: TGTGCCAGCAGCCTGGGATGGAGAGATGGCTACACCTTC.